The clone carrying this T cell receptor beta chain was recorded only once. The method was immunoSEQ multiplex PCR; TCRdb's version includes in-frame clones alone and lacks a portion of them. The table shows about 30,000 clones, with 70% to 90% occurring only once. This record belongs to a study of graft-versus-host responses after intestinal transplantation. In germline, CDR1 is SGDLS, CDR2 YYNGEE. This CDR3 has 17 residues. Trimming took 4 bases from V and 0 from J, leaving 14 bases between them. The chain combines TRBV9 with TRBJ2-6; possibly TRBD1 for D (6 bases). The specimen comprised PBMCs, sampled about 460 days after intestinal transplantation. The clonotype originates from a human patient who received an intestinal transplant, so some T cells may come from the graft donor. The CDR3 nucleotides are TGTGCCAGCAGCTCCCGGGACATTGCCTCTGGGGCCAACGTCCTGACTTTC. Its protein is CASSSRDIASGANVLTF. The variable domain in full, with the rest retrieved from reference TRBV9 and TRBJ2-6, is DSGVTQTPKHLITATGQRVTLRCSPRSGDLSVYWYQQSLDQGLQFLIQYYNGEERAKGNILERFSAQQFPDLHSELNLSSLELGDSALYFCASSSRDIASGANVLTFGAGSRLTVL.